This T cell receptor (beta chain) emerged from a study of T cells after yellow fever vaccination. Overall study findings and caveats: Faster peaking, at day 5 versus 15, marked a secondary response that was weaker.

Trimming stripped 3 bases from V and 0 bases from J, with 9 bases between. The germline gives CDR1 SEHNR, CDR2 FQNEAQ (reference sequence). The CDR3 has 15 amino acids. TCRdb re-called the 5' RACE reads with MiXCR, one entry per CDR3 protein. Of under 300,000 distinct CDR3 sequences listed, 6.9% are singletons. As regards this clonotype: What it recognizes is unknown. The conserved final phenylalanine or tryptophan is absent from the CDR3, which likely points to a read error.

The chain employs TRBV7-9 and TRBJ1-3; D unclear. The TCR was taken from a man aged 25 to 40 who received the YFV17D yellow fever vaccine. This specimen consisted of CD4+ T cells sorted from PBMCs, obtained 15 days after the yellow fever booster vaccination. CDR3 nucleotide sequence: TGTGCCAGCAGCTTTCAGGCCCCCTCTGGAAACACCATATATTAT. Translation: CASSFQAPSGNTIYY.